This T cell receptor beta chain derives from a study of blood T cells in healthy people across ages. Concerning this clonotype: A read error may produce the germline difference seen at one junction end.

This CDR3 is built from 12 residues. Germline-derived CDR1 and CDR2 are SEHNR and FQNEAQ (reference sequence). Through a sample-barcoded 5' primer and a J-beta primer mix, a second PCR was run for roughly 6 to 11 cycles. TCRdb re-called the 5' RACE reads with MiXCR, one entry per CDR3 protein. The table shows around 650,000 distinct CDR3 sequences, with approximately 29% occurring only once. The V and J genes are TRBV7-9 and TRBJ2-2; D is perhaps TRBD2 (5 bases). The sample taken for sequencing was blood. The TCR sequence derives from a woman older than 75 in good health. As DNA, the CDR3 is TGTGCCAGCAGCCCATCCTCCGGGGAGCGGTTTTTT. Translating it yields CASSPSSGERFF.